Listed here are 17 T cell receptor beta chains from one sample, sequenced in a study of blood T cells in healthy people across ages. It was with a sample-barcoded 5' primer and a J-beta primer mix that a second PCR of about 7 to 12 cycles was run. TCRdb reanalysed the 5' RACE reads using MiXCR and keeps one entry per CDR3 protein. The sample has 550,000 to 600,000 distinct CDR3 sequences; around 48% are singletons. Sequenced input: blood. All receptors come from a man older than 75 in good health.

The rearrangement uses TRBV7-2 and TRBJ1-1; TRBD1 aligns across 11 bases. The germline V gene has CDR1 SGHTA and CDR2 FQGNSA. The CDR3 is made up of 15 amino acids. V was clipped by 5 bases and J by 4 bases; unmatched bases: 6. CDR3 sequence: CASSAQGQGGTEAFF. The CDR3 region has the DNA TGTGCCAGCAGCGCCCAGGGACAGGGGGGCACTGAAGCTTTCTTT.

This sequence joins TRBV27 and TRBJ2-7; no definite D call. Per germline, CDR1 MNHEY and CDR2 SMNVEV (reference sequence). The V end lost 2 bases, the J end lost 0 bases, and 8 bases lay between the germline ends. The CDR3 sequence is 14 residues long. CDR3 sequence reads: CASSLAYASYEQYF. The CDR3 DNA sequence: TGTGCCAGCAGTTTAGCATACGCCTCCTACGAGCAGTACTTC.

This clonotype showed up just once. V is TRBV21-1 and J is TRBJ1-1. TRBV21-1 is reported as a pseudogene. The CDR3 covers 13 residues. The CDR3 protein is CASLSGKGHIAFF. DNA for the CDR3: TGTGCCAGCTTAAGTGGAAAGGGCCATATAGCTTTCTTT.

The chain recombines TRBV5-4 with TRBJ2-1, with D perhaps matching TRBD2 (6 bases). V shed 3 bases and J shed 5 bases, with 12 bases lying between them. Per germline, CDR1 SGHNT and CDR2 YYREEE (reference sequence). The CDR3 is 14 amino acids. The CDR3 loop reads CASSWGGGNNEQFF. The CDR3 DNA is TGTGCCAGCAGCTGGGGAGGAGGTAACAATGAGCAGTTCTTC.

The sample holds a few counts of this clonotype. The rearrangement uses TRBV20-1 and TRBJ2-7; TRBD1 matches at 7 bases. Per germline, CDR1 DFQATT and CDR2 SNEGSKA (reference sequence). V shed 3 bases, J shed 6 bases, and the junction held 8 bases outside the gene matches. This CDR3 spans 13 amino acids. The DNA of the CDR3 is TGCAGTGCTAGCGAAGGGGGCCGAGGCGAGCAGTACTTC. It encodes CSASEGGRGEQYF.

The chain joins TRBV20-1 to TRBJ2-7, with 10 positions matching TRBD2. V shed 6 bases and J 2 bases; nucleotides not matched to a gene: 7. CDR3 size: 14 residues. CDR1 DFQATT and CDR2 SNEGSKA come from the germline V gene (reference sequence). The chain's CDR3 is CSAVPGLAPYEQYF. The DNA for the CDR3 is TGCAGTGCAGTACCGGGACTAGCGCCCTACGAGCAGTACTTC.

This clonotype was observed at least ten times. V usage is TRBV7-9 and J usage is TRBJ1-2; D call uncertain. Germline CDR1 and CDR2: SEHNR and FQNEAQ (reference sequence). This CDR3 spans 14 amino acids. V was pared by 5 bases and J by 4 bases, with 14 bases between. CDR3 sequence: CASSGSGGRYGYTF. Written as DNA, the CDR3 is TGTGCCAGCAGCGGTAGCGGCGGGCGCTATGGCTACACCTTC.

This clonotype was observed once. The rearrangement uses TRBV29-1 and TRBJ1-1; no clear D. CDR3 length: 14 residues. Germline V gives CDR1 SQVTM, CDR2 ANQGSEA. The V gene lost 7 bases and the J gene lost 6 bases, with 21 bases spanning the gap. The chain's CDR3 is CSARSDDGGAEAFF. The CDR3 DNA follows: TGCAGCGCGCGGAGCGACGACGGAGGCGCTGAAGCTTTCTTT.

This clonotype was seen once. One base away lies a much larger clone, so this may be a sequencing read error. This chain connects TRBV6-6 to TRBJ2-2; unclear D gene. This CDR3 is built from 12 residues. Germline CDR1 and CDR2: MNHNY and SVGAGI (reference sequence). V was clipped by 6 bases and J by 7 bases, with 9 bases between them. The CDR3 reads CASSQPIGELFF. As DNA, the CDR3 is TGTGCCAGCAGCCAGCCCATCGGGGAGCTGTTTTTT.

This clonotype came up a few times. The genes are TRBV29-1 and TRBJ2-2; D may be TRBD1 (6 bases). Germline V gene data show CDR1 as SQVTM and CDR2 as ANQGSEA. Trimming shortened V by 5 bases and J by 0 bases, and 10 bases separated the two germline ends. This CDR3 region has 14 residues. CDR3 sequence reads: CSVWTAANTGELFF. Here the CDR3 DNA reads TGCAGCGTTTGGACAGCCGCGAACACCGGGGAGCTGTTTTTT.

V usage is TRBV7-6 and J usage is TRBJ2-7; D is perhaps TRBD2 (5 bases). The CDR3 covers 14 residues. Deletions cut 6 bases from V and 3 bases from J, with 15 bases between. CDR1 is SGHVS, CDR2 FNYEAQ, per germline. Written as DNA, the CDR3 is TGTGCCAGCAGTTCCGAGGGTGGTCTCTACGAGCAGTACTTC. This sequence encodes CASSSEGGLYEQYF.

The CDR3 region has the DNA TGTGCCAGCAGCTTAACCACGCGGTCGGGAGGTCACTACTTACACACAGATACGCAGTATTTT. Translation: CASSLTTRSGGHYLHTDTQYF. The chain has TRBV11-2 and TRBJ2-3, with 7 bases fitting TRBD2. This CDR3 is 21 amino acids long. Trimming took 2 bases from V and 2 from J; bases not matched to a gene: 22. CDR1 is SGHAT, CDR2 FQNNGV, per germline.

The CDR3 loop reads CASSHRENYGYTF. The CDR3 nucleotides read TGTGCCAGCAGCCACAGGGAGAACTATGGCTACACCTTC. V usage is TRBV7-9 and J usage is TRBJ1-2, with D perhaps matching TRBD1 (6 bases). From germline, CDR1 is SEHNR and CDR2 FQNEAQ (reference sequence). The V gene lost 5 bases and the J gene lost 2 bases, with 9 bases spanning the gap. This CDR3 contains 13 residues. Complete variable domain (other parts from reference TRBV7-9 and TRBJ1-2): DTGVSQNPRHKITKRGQNVTFRCDPISEHNRLYWYRQTLGQGPEFLTYFQNEAQLEKSRLLSDRFSAERPKGSFSTLEIQRTEQGDSAMYLCASSHRENYGYTFGSGTRLTVV.

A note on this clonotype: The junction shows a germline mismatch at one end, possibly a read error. CDR3 bases: TGTGCTAGCACCCAAAGGGTCAGGGGGCAGCCCCAGCATTTT. Translating it yields CASTQRVRGQPQHF. The gene calls are TRBV7-7 and TRBJ1-5; 7 nucleotides align to TRBD1. This CDR3 is built from 14 residues. Germline CDR1 SSHAT, CDR2 FNYEAQ (reference sequence). Using reference TRBV7-7 and TRBJ1-5 for the parts outside the CDR3, the full variable domain is GAGVSQSPRYKVTKRGQDVTLRCDPISSHATLYWYQQALGQGPEFLTYFNYEAQPDKSGLPSDRFSAERPEGSISTLTIQRTEQRDSAMYRCASTQRVRGQPQHFGDGTRLSIL.

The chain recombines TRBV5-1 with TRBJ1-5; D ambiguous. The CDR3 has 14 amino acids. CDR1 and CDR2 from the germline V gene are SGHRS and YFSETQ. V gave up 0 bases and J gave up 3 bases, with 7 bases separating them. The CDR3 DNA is TGCGCCAGCAGCTTGGATGGCGACAATCAGCCCCAGCATTTT. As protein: CASSLDGDNQPQHF.

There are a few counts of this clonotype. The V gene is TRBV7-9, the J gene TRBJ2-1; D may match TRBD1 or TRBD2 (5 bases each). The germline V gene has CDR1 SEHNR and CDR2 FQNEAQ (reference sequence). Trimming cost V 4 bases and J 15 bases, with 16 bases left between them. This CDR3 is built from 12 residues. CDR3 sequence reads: CASSSPWGYRFF. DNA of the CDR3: TGTGCCAGCAGCTCCCCCTGGGGGTATCGGTTCTTC.

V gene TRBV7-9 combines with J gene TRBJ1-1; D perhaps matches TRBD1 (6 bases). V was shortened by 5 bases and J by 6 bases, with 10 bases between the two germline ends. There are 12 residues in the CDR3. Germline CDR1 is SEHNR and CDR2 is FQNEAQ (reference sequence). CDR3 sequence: CASSKQGAEAFF. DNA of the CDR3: TGTGCCAGCAGCAAACAGGGCGCTGAAGCTTTCTTT.